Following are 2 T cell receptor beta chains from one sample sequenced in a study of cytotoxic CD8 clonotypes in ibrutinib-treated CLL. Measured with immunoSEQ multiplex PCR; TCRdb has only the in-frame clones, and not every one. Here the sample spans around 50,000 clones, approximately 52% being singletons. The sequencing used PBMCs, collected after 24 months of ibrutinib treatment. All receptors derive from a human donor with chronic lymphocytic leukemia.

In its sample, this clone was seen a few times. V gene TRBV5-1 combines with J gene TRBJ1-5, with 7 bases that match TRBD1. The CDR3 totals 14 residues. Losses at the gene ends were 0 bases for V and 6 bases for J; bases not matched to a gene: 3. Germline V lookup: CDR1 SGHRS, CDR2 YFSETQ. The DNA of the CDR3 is TGCGCCAGCAGCTTGGAAGGGGGCGGTCAGCCCCAGCATTTT. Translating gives CASSLEGGGQPQHF. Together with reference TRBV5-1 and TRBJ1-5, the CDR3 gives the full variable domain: KAGVTQTPRYLIKTRGQQVTLSCSPISGHRSVSWYQQTPGQGLQFLFEYFSETQRNKGNFPGRFSGRQFSNSRSEMNVSTLELGDSALYLCASSLEGGGQPQHFGDGTRLSIL.

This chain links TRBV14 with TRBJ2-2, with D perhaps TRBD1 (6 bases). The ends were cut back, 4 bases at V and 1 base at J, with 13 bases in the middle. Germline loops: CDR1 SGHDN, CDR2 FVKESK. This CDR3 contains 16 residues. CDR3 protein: CASSPITGKNTGELFF. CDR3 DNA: TGTGCCAGCAGCCCTATTACAGGGAAGAACACCGGGGAGCTGTTTTTT.